This T cell receptor (beta chain) was sequenced during a study of human CD8 memory T cell subsets. Overall study findings and caveats: Minimally overlapping with each other were the repertoires of precursor exhausted and stem-like memory T cells. Stem-like memory T cell repertoires seemed more diverse than precursor exhausted ones by Chao1 estimates. High, similar diversity marked stem-like memory and precursor exhausted T cells but not effector memory cells.

This clonotype is called medium-sized (0.01 to 0.1%) based on its frequency. What it binds is not known. UMI-labeled 5' RACE produced the TCR beta libraries. TCRdb re-called the 5' RACE reads; one entry per CDR3 protein, DNA not given. The table for this sample gives approximately 10,000 distinct CDR3 sequences. With exhausted-like traits, TPEX cells were early memory CD8+ T cells that were CCR7+ PD-1+ TIGIT+. The RNA's source was duplicate vials of under 160,000 sorted CD8+ T cells per subset. Germline assignment: CDR1 MDHEN and CDR2 SYDVKM. The CDR3 runs to 16 residues. V is TRBV28 and J is TRBJ2-1; TCRdb proposes TRBD1, but this gene call is untestable without DNA. This TCR was recovered from a human donor in good health. The source material was CD8+ T cells from PBMCs. CDR3 region: CASYSPGQGFANEQFF.